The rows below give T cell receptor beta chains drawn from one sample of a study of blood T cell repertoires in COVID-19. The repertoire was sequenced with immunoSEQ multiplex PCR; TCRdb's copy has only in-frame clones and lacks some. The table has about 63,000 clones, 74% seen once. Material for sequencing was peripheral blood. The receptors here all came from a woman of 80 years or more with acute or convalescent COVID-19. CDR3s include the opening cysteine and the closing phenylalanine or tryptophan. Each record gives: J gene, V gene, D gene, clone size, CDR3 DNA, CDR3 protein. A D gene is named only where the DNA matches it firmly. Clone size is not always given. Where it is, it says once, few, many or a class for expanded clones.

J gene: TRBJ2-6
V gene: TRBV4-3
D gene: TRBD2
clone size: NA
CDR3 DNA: TGCGCCAGCAGCCAAGTTCGATTAGCGGGAGGTACCTCTGGGGCCAACGTCCTGACTTTC
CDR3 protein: CASSQVRLAGGTSGANVLTF

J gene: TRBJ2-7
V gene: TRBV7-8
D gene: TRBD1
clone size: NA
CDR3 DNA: TGTGCCAGCAGCTTTTCAGGACAGGGTGGGAGGAACGAGCAGTACTTC
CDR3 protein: CASSFSGQGGRNEQYF

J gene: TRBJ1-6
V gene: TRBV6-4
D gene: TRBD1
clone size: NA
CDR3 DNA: TGTGCCAGCAGTGAAGACAGGGCTTCACCCCTCCACTTT
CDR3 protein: CASSEDRASPLHF

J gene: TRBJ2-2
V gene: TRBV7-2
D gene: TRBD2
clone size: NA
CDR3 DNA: TGTGCCAGTAAGCTGGGGAGGGCCGCCGGGGAGCTGTTTTTT
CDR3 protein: CASKLGRAAGELFF

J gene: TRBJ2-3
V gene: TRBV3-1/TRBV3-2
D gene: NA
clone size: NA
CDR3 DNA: TGTGCCAGCAGCCAAGAAACACTAGTCGCCTCCACAGATACGCAGTATTTT
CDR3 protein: CASSQETLVASTDTQYF

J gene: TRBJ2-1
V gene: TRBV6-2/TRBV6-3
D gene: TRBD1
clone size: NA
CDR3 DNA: TGTGCCAGCAGTGGGACAGGGGATTACAATGAGCAGTTCTTC
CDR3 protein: CASSGTGDYNEQFF

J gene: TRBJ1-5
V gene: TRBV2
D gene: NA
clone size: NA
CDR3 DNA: TGTGCCAGCAGCCCCCTAAGGGAGGGCAATCAGCCCCAGCATTTT
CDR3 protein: CASSPLREGNQPQHF

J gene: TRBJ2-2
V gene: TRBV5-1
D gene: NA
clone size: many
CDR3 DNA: TGCGCCAGCAGCTTTCGGTACACCGGGGAGCTGTTTTTT
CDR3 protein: CASSFRYTGELFF

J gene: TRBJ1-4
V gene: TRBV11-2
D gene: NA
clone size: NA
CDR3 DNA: TGTGCCAGCAGCTCGAGCCCGGGGGGTAATGAAAAACTGTTTTTT
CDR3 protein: CASSSSPGGNEKLFF

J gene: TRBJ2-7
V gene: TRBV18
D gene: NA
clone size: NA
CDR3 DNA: TGTGCCAGCTCACCTAGGGAGTCCGAGCAGTACTTC
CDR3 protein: CASSPRESEQYF

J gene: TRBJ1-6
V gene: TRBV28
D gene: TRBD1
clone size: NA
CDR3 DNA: TGTGCCAGCAGCCCGGGACAGGCCGTCGGTTATTCACCCCTCCACTTT
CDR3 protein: CASSPGQAVGYSPLHF

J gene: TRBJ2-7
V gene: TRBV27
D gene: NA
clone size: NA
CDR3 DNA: TGTGCCAGCATAGATATAACCGATCCCCCCTACGAGCAGTACTTC
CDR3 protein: CASIDITDPPYEQYF

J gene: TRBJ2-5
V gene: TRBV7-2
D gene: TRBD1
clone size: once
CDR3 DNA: TGTGCCAGCAGCCTGAGTCTACGGGACAGTCAAGAGACCCAGTACTTC
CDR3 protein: CASSLSLRDSQETQYF

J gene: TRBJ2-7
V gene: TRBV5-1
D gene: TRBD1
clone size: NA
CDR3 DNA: TGCGCCAGCAGACGGGAACAGGGGAGTTACGAGCAGTACTTC
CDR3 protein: CASRREQGSYEQYF

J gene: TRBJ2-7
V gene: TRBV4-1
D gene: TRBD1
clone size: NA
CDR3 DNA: TGCGCCAGCAGCCATGGACAGGGGGCTTGGGAGCAGTACTTC
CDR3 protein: CASSHGQGAWEQYF

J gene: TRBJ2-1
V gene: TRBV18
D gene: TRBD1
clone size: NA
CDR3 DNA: TGTGCCAGCTCACCACAGAGACAGGGGGCGAATGAGCAGTTCTTC
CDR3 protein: CASSPQRQGANEQFF

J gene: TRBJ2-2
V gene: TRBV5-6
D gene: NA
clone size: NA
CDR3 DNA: TGTGCCAGCAGCTTCACAGGGACCGGGGAGCTGTTTTTT
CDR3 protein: CASSFTGTGELFF

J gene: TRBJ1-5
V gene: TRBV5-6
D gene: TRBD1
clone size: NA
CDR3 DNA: TGTGCCAGCAGCGAGGGGGCTGAACAGCCCCAGCATTTT
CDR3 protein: CASSEGAEQPQHF

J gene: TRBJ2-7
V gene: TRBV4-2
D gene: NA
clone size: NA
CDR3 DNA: TGTGCCAGCAGCCAGACTTTTGGGGGGAGTAGGAACGAGCAGTACTTC
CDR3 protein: CASSQTFGGSRNEQYF

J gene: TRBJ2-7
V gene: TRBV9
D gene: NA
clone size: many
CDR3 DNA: TGTGCCAGCAGCGTAGTCCCGGAGTCCCGGGAGCAGTACTTC
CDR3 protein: CASSVVPESREQYF

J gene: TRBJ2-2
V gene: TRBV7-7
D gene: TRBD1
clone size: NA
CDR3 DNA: TGTGCTAGCAGCCCCCTATCGACAGGGGTGGCCACCGGGGAGCTGTTTTTT
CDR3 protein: CASSPLSTGVATGELFF

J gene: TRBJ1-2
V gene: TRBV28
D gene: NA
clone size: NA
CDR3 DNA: TGTGCCACCACTCAAGCAGGCCGGTCCTACACCTTC
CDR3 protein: CATTQAGRSYTF

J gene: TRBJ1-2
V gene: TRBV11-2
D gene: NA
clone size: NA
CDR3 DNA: TGTGCCAGCAGCTTAGAGTATAGCCGCTACACCTTC
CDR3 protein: CASSLEYSRYTF

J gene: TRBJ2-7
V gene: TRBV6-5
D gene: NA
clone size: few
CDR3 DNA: TGTGCCAGCAGACCGTGGGACACGACTTACGAGCAGTACTTC
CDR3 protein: CASRPWDTTYEQYF

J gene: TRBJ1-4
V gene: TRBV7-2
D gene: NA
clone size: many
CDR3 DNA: TGTGCCAGCAGCTTATTCCAGGTCCCTAATGAAAAACTGTTTTTT
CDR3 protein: CASSLFQVPNEKLFF

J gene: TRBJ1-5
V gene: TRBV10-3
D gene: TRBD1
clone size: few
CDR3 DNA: TGTGCCATCAGTGATGGACAGGTGAACAATCAGCCCCAGCATTTT
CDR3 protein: CAISDGQVNNQPQHF

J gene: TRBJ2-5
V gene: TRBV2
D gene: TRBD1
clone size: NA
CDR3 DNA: TGTGCCAGCAGCAGTGACAGGGAAGAGACCCAGTACTTC
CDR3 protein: CASSSDREETQYF

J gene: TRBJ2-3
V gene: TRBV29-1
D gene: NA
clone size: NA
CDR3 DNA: TGCAGCTCTTTCGGCAGGTTCACAGATACGCAGTATTTT
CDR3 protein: CSSFGRFTDTQYF

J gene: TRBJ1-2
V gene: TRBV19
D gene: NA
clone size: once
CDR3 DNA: TGTGCCAGTATGCGTGCTAACTATGGCTACACCTTC
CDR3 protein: CASMRANYGYTF

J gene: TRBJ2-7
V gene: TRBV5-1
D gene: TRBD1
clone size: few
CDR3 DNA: TGCGCCAGCAGCTCGACAGGGGGAACCTACGAGCAGTACTTC
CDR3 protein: CASSSTGGTYEQYF

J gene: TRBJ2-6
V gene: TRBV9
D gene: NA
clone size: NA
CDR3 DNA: TGTGCCAGCAGCGTAACAGGTTCTGGGGCCAACGTCCTGACTTTC
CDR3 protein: CASSVTGSGANVLTF

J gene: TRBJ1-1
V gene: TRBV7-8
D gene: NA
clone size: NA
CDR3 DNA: TGTGCCAGCAGCTTACGAGCAATCCGGGAGAACACTGAAGCTTTCTTT
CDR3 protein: CASSLRAIRENTEAFF

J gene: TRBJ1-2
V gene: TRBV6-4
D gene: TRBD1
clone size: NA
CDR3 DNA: TGTGCCAGCAGTGAAGAGAGAGGGGGCCTCTATGGCTACACCTTC
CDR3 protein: CASSEERGGLYGYTF

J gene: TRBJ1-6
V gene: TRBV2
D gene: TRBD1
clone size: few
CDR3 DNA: TGTGCCAGCAGTGAAGATGGGACAGGGGTCTCACCCCTCCACTTT
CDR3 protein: CASSEDGTGVSPLHF

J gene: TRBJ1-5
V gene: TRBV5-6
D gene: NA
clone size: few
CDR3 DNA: TGTGCCAGCAGCACCGGGGGGAGCAATCAGCCCCAGCATTTT
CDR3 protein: CASSTGGSNQPQHF